The 8 T cell receptor beta chains reported below all come from one sample, sequenced in a study of cytomegalovirus exposure and HLA in healthy donors. The PCR made use of 60 Vbeta and 13 Jbeta primers. Sequencing used immunoSEQ multiplex PCR; TCRdb keeps in-frame clones, though not all of them. Found here are about 200,000 clones, roughly three quarters of them singletons; the top ten hold 0.39%. The sequenced material came from PBMCs. The receptors were sampled from a male donor in good health and CMV-seropositive.

The chain recombines TRBV9 with TRBJ1-1; TRBD1 might be the D (5 bases). The germline V gene has CDR1 SGDLS and CDR2 YYNGEE. The CDR3 covers 15 residues. The V end lost 3 bases, the J end lost 0 bases, and 12 bases lay between the germline ends. The CDR3 region is CASSASGTVNTEAFF. Here the CDR3 DNA reads TGTGCCAGCAGCGCTTCCGGGACTGTGAACACTGAAGCTTTCTTT.

There are a few counts of this clone. The chain links TRBV9 to TRBJ2-1; 10 bases agree with TRBD1. The CDR3 sequence is 15 residues long. The ends lost 3 bases at V and 12 bases at J; junction bases unmatched: 12. Per the germline V gene, CDR1 is SGDLS and CDR2 is YYNGEE. The CDR3 coding sequence is TGTGCCAGCAGCGCCCCCCGGGACAGGGGTCTCGGGCAGTTCTTC. Protein: CASSAPRDRGLGQFF.

This chain connects TRBV6-4 to TRBJ1-2; unclear D gene. The germline V gene encodes CDR1 MRHNA and CDR2 SNTAGT. CDR3 length: 15 residues. Trimming took 6 bases from V and 4 from J, leaving 18 bases between them. The CDR3 nucleotides are TGTGCCAGCAGGAGAGCGGCAGATGCCTCCTATGGCTACACCTTC. Translated: CASRRAADASYGYTF.

The genes are TRBV11-2 and TRBJ2-7, with TRBD2 matching 8 bases. The V gene's germline CDR1 is SGHAT and CDR2 FQNNGV. Trimming at V came to 3 bases and at J to 2 bases, leaving 12 bases not matched to a gene. The CDR3 loop spans 17 amino acids. The CDR3 sequence: CASSFKLGTSHAYEQYF. CDR3 in DNA: TGTGCCAGCAGCTTCAAACTCGGGACTAGTCACGCCTACGAGCAGTACTTC.

This clone has more than one count but fewer than ten. The chain combines TRBV5-1 with TRBJ2-2; the D gene is possibly TRBD2 (6 bases). CDR3 length: 16 residues. Trimming pared 0 bases from V and 0 bases from J, leaving 9 bases between. Germline V lookup: CDR1 SGHRS, CDR2 YFSETQ. For the CDR3, the DNA is TGCGCCAGCAGCTTGGCCGGGGGAACGAACACCGGGGAGCTGTTTTTT. Translated, it gives CASSLAGGTNTGELFF.

The chain's CDR3 is CAWTQDRDTIYF. CDR3 coding DNA: TGTGCCTGGACACAGGATCGGGACACCATATATTTT. The chain uses TRBV30 and TRBJ1-3, with TRBD1 as a possible D gene (5 bases). The CDR3 spans 12 residues. Germline V lookup: CDR1 GTSNPN, CDR2 SVGIG (reference sequence). Deletions cut 4 bases from V and 8 bases from J, with 12 bases between.

The chain carries TRBV7-2 and TRBJ1-3, with D hard to call. This CDR3 contains 16 residues. V was pared by 1 base and J by 0 bases, with 10 bases between. The germline CDR1 and CDR2 sequences are SGHTA and FQGNSA. The CDR3, as DNA: TGTGCCAGCAGCTTAGATCCGGTCCCCTCTGGAAACACCATATATTTT. It codes for CASSLDPVPSGNTIYF.

This chain joins TRBV9 and TRBJ1-6; D ambiguous. Germline V lookup: CDR1 SGDLS, CDR2 YYNGEE. The CDR3 loop spans 14 amino acids. Trimming removed 4 bases from V and 5 bases from J, with 10 bases in between. Here the CDR3 reads CASSRGLNNSPLHF. DNA of the CDR3: TGTGCCAGCAGCCGAGGACTTAATAATTCACCCCTCCACTTT.